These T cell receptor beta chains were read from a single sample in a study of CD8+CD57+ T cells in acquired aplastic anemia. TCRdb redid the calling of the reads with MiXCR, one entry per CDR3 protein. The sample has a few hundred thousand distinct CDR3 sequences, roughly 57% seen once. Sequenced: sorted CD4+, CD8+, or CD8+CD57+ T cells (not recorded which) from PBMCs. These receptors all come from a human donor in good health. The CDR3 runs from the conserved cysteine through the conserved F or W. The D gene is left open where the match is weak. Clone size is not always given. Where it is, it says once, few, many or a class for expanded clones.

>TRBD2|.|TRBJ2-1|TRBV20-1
TGCAGTGCGACACTAGCGCTCCCTGGCAGGTACAATGAGCAGTTCTTC
CSATLALPGRYNEQFF
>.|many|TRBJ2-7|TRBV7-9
TGTGCCAGCAGCTTAGATGGGTCCTATAACTTCTTGGACGAGCAGTACTTC
CASSLDGSYNFLDEQYF
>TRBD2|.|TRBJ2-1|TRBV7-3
TGTGCCAGCAGCCCCGGACTAGCCTTTGAGCAGTTCTTC
CASSPGLAFEQFF
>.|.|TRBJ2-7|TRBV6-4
TGTGCCAGCAGTGCTGAATATACTAGGGCCGCCTACGAGCAGTACTTC
CASSAEYTRAAYEQYF
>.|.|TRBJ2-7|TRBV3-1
TGTGCCAGCAGCCCCTCTGTATCCTCACGTGGTCAGTACTTC
CASSPSVSSRGQYF
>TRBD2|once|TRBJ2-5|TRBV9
TGTGCCAGCAGCGGGGGTGCGGGGGGTCAGCCCCAGTACTTC
CASSGGAGGQPQYF
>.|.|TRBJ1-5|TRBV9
TGTGCCAGCAGCGTAGAAGACAGTCGATATCAGCCCCAGCATTTT
CASSVEDSRYQPQHF
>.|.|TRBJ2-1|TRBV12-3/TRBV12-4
TGTGCCAGCAGTACCTTCCGGACAGTTAGCTCCTACAATGAGCAGTTCTTC
CASSTFRTVSSYNEQFF
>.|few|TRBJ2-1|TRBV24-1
TGTGCCACCAGCGGGAGCTCCTACAATGAGCAGTTCTTC
CATSGSSYNEQFF
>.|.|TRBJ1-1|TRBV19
TGTGCCAGTAGTATCGGGCGGTCAGGGAACACTGAAGCTTTCTTT
CASSIGRSGNTEAFF
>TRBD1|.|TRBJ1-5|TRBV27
TGTGCCAGCAGTTTAATCCCAGGACAGGGCACAGATACGCAGCATTTT
CASSLIPGQGTDTQHF
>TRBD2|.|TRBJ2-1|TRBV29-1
TGCAGCGGTGAGGGACTAGCTGGAGTTGGGTACGGCAATGAGCAGTTCTTC
CSGEGLAGVGYGNEQFF
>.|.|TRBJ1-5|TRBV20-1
TGCAGTGCTACACAGGGCTTAAATCAGCCCCAGCATTTT
CSATQGLNQPQHF
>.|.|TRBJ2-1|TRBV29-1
TGCAGCGCCCGGGTCGGAGGCTACTACAATGAGCAGTTCTTC
CSARVGGYYNEQFF
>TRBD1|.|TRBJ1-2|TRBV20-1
TGCAGTGCTAGAGAGGGACAGGGTCGGAACTATGGCTACACCTTC
CSAREGQGRNYGYTF
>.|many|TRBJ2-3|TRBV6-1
TGTGCCAGCAGTGAACTGCGGGTACAGTCAGATACGCAGTATTTT
CASSELRVQSDTQYF
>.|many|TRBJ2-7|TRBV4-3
TGCGCCAGCAGCCCCGGGACGGCATCCTACGAGCAGTACTTC
CASSPGTASYEQYF
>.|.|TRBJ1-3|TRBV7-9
TGTGCCAGCAGCTTGGCACAGGCTGGAAACACCATATATTTT
CASSLAQAGNTIYF